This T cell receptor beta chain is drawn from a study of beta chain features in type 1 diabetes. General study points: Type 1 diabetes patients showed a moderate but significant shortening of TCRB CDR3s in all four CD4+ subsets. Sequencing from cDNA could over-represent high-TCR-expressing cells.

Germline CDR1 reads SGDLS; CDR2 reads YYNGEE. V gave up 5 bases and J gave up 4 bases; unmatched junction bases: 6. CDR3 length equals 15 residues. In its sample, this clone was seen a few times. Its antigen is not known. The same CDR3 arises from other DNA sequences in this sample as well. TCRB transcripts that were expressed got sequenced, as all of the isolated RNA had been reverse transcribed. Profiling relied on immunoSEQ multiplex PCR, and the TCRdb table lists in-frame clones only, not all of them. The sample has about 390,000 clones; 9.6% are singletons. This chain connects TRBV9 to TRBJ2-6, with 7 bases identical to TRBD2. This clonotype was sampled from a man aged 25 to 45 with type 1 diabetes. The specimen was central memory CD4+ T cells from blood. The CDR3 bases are TGTGCCAGCAGGAGGGGAGGGGCGGGGGCCAACGTCCTGACTTTC. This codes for CASRRGGAGANVLTF.